The next 32 T cell receptor beta chains were all read from a single sample in a study of Ad26.COV2.S vaccination and SARS-CoV-2 variants. The treatment here: over 15 received Ad26.COV2.S at low or high dose, single or two shots; about five received placebo; per-sample allocation not given. Sampling happened 63 days after the first vaccine or placebo injection. The protocol was immunoSEQ multiplex PCR, while the TCRdb copy is restricted to in-frame clones and leaves out a portion. The sample records 250,000 to 300,000 clones, more than 75% being singletons. Sequenced material: peripheral blood, taken in a trial of Ad26.COV2.S vaccine versus placebo. These receptors all stem from a person aged 18-65 years who received the Ad26.COV2.S COVID-19 vaccine or a placebo.

The rearrangement joins TRBV16 to TRBJ1-1; 7 bases align to TRBD1. The trim removed 0 bases at V and 1 base at J, leaving 5 bases unmatched. This CDR3 has 16 amino acids. The germline gives CDR1 KGHSY, CDR2 FQNENV. The CDR3 is CASSQSRGRGNTEAFF. CDR3 sequence (DNA): TGTGCCAGCAGCCAATCGAGGGGGCGGGGGAACACTGAAGCTTTCTTT.

The rearrangement links TRBV10-3 to TRBJ1-2, with TRBD1 as a possible D gene (6 bases). CDR1 is ENHRY and CDR2 is SYGVKD in the germline V gene. The CDR3 covers 16 residues. V was clipped by 6 bases and J by 3 bases, with 20 bases between them. Written as DNA, the CDR3 is TGTGCCATCAGAGAGATAGACAGGAACTTCGACTATGGCTACACCTTC. Its translation is CAIREIDRNFDYGYTF.

The genes are TRBV28 and TRBJ2-5; 8 positions agree with TRBD2. The CDR3 is 15 amino acids. CDR1 and CDR2 from the germline V gene are MDHEN and SYDVKM. Losses at the gene ends were 1 base for V and 3 bases for J; bases not matched to a gene: 4. The DNA for the CDR3 is TGTGCCAGCAGTTTATTCCGGGGGGGGGAAGAGACCCAGTACTTC. Amino acid sequence: CASSLFRGGEETQYF.

Here the CDR3 reads CASSTRGLSNTEAFF. CDR3 nucleotides: TGTGCCAGCAGCACGAGGGGACTTTCGAACACTGAAGCTTTCTTT. This chain joins TRBV5-4 and TRBJ1-1, with a possible D match to TRBD1 (5 bases). Germline values: CDR1 SGHNT, CDR2 YYREEE (reference sequence). This CDR3 has 15 residues. The germline V and J ends were trimmed by 4 bases and 1 base, with 14 bases remaining between them.

This chain joins TRBV6-2 or TRBV6-3 and TRBJ2-7, with TRBD1 identical over 7 bases. CDR3 length: 15 amino acids. Germline V gene lookup returns CDR1 MNHEY and CDR2 SVGEGT. The V segment lost 5 bases and the J segment 3 bases; nucleotides outside the gene matches: 10. CDR3 sequence reads: CASSTYRGLGYEQYF. The CDR3 nucleotides are TGTGCCAGCAGTACTTACAGGGGCTTAGGCTACGAGCAGTACTTC.

The genes are TRBV5-5 and TRBJ1-1; D is unresolved. The germline V gene encodes CDR1 SGHKS and CDR2 YYEKEE (reference sequence). V was clipped by 5 bases and J by 0 bases, with 14 bases between them. This CDR3 has 15 amino acids. The DNA of the CDR3 is TGTGCCAGCAGAACGGACCTTGCCCTGAACACTGAAGCTTTCTTT. It yields the protein CASRTDLALNTEAFF.

About this clone itself: Other DNA sequences in the same sample also yield this CDR3. This chain joins TRBV18 and TRBJ1-6; 9 bases fit TRBD1. V shed 6 bases and J 7 bases; nucleotides not matched to a gene: 4. This CDR3 is built from 14 residues. The germline V gene has CDR1 KGHSH and CDR2 LQKENI. The CDR3 nucleotides are TGTGCCAGCTCGCCGGGACAGGGAAATTCACCCCTCCACTTT. Encoded protein: CASSPGQGNSPLHF.

The CDR3 region is CASSIQQGYEKLFF. CDR3 nucleotides: TGTGCCAGTAGTATCCAACAGGGATACGAAAAACTGTTTTTT. This chain uses TRBV19 with TRBJ1-4; D is perhaps TRBD1 (6 bases). Trimming cost V 3 bases and J 8 bases, with 13 bases left between them. The V gene's germline CDR1 is LNHDA and CDR2 SQIVND (reference sequence). This CDR3 is built from 14 residues.

The genes are TRBV19 and TRBJ1-1; 10 nucleotides align to TRBD1. Germline CDR1 LNHDA, CDR2 SQIVND (reference sequence). The CDR3 is 15 residues long. The V and J ends lost 8 bases and 3 bases, in that order; junction bases with no gene match: 9. The CDR3 loop is CASGPLGQGHTEAFF. The CDR3 DNA sequence: TGTGCCAGTGGTCCACTGGGACAGGGGCACACTGAAGCTTTCTTT.

The chain joins TRBV6-2 or TRBV6-3 to TRBJ1-4; no firm D call. V lost 1 base and J lost 0, with 15 bases in between. Germline loops: CDR1 MNHEY, CDR2 SVGEGT. The CDR3 covers 18 residues. The CDR3 DNA follows: TGTGCCAGCAGTTACTTAACGACCAACAGAGCAACTAATGAAAAACTGTTTTTT. Amino acids: CASSYLTTNRATNEKLFF.

This clone was observed a single time. The J gene is TRBJ1-5, the V gene TRBV4-1, with a possible D match to TRBD1 (6 bases). The CDR3 has 15 amino acids. V lost 4 bases, J lost 8 bases, and 18 bases lay in between. Germline V gene sequence: CDR1 MGHRA, CDR2 YSYEKL. The CDR3, as DNA: TGCGCCAGCAGCCCGGGGGCCGGGGGGCGTGAGCCCCAGCATTTT. This translates into CASSPGAGGREPQHF.

The chain employs TRBV6-5 and TRBJ1-4; TRBD1 is a possible D gene (5 bases). The CDR3 is 14 amino acids. The germline V gene encodes CDR1 MNHEY and CDR2 SVGAGI. V dropped 6 bases and J dropped 3 bases, with 11 bases sitting between them. The CDR3 region has the DNA TGTGCCAGCAGCCCAGGGTTAGCTAATGAAAAACTGTTTTTT. This encodes CASSPGLANEKLFF.

As DNA, the CDR3 is TGCGCCAGCAGCCTTCGGACTAGCGGGGGGAAAGAGACCCAGTACTTC. Its protein is CASSLRTSGGKETQYF. This sequence joins TRBV5-1 and TRBJ2-5; 14 bases fit TRBD2. The junction had 5 bases not matched to a gene; V was cut back by 4 bases and J by 3 bases. The CDR3 is made up of 16 amino acids. From germline, CDR1 is SGHRS and CDR2 YFSETQ.

The chain carries TRBV7-2 and TRBJ1-5; D might be TRBD1 (6 bases). Trimming shortened V by 1 base and J by 6 bases, and 19 bases separated the two germline ends. From germline, CDR1 is SGHTA and CDR2 FQGNSA. The CDR3 spans 17 residues. The DNA of the CDR3 is TGTGCCAGCAGCTTAGTCCCAGACAGGTTCAGGGGTCAGCCCCAGCATTTT. Amino acids: CASSLVPDRFRGQPQHF.

The gene calls are TRBV15 and TRBJ2-7; the D gene could be TRBD1 or TRBD2 (5 bases each). CDR1 LNHNV and CDR2 YYDKDF come from the germline V gene (reference sequence). This CDR3 spans 16 amino acids. Trimming removed 0 bases at V and 5 bases at J, with 17 bases between. The CDR3 is CATSRERGGGGHEQYF. CDR3 nucleotides: TGTGCCACCAGCAGAGAACGTGGGGGTGGGGGACACGAGCAGTACTTC.

This sequence joins TRBV5-1 and TRBJ2-7, with TRBD1 matching over 11 bases. V trimming: 4 bases; J trimming: 7 bases; junction bases outside the gene matches: 7. This CDR3 comprises 14 residues. The germline V gene encodes CDR1 SGHRS and CDR2 YFSETQ. The CDR3 loop reads CASSLGQGGREQYF. DNA for the CDR3: TGCGCCAGCAGCCTGGGACAGGGGGGTAGGGAGCAGTACTTC.

The chain recombines TRBV27 with TRBJ1-2; no firm D call. V lost 11 bases to trimming and J lost 4 bases, with 11 bases between them. In germline, CDR1 is MNHEY, CDR2 SMNVEV (reference sequence). This CDR3 comprises 11 residues. CDR3 nucleotide sequence: TGTGCCGCGGGGTCCTTCTATGGCTACACCTTC. Protein: CAAGSFYGYTF.

The J gene is TRBJ1-1, the V gene TRBV6-2 or TRBV6-3; 7 bases match TRBD1. CDR1 and CDR2 (germline): MNHEY, SVGEGT. This CDR3 is 13 amino acids long. Trimming cost V 3 bases and J 4 bases; bases outside gene matches: 2. The CDR3 loop is CASSYHRGTEAFF. The CDR3 DNA sequence: TGTGCCAGCAGTTATCACAGGGGCACTGAAGCTTTCTTT.

The rearrangement links TRBV7-3 to TRBJ2-2; a possible D gene is TRBD1 (6 bases). The length of the CDR3 is 16 residues. Germline CDR1 and CDR2: SGHTA and FQGTGA. With 5 bases removed from V and 1 base from J, the gap between germline ends came to 14 bases. The CDR3: CASSMAAGVNTGELFF. CDR3 DNA sequence: TGTGCCAGCAGCATGGCCGCAGGGGTGAACACCGGGGAGCTGTTTTTT.

The rearrangement uses TRBV18 and TRBJ2-3, with D uncertain. The V gene lost 2 bases and the J gene lost 4 bases, with 4 bases spanning the gap. CDR3 length: 12 residues. In germline, CDR1 is KGHSH, CDR2 LQKENI. CDR3 coding DNA: TGTGCCAGCTCACCAGACTCAGATACGCAGTATTTT. It codes for CASSPDSDTQYF.

The V call is TRBV7-6, the J call TRBJ2-1; 8 bases are a match to TRBD1. The germline V gene has CDR1 SGHVS and CDR2 FNYEAQ. The CDR3 extends over 15 amino acids. J gave up 1 base and V 6 bases, and 5 bases lay outside the gene matches. This CDR3 is CASRLTGGSYNEQFF. As DNA, the CDR3 is TGTGCCAGCAGACTCACAGGGGGTTCCTACAATGAGCAGTTCTTC. The whole variable domain, remainder taken from reference TRBV7-6 and TRBJ2-1, is GAGVSQSPRYKVTKRGQDVALRCDPISGHVSLYWYRQALGQGPEFLTYFNYEAQQDKSGLPNDRFSAERPEGSISTLTIQRTEQRDSAMYRCASRLTGGSYNEQFFGPGTRLTVL.

The chain couples TRBV11-3 to TRBJ1-4, with 8 bases that match TRBD1. The V and J ends lost 5 bases and 2 bases, in that order; junction bases with no gene match: 4. Germline CDR1 and CDR2: SGHNT and YENEEA. The CDR3 extends over 15 amino acids. This CDR3 reads CASSPWTGTNEKLFF. The CDR3 DNA sequence: TGTGCCAGCAGCCCCTGGACAGGGACTAATGAAAAACTGTTTTTT.

V usage is TRBV19 and J usage is TRBJ1-2; D unclear. This CDR3 region has 14 residues. The V gene lost 7 bases and the J gene lost 3 bases, with 15 bases spanning the gap. Germline V lookup: CDR1 LNHDA, CDR2 SQIVND (reference sequence). The CDR3 region has the DNA TGTGCCAGTAAGGAGGCGTCTGACGACTATGGCTACACCTTC. This codes for CASKEASDDYGYTF.

This clone was counted only a few times. The V and J genes are TRBV4-1 and TRBJ2-2, with D possibly being TRBD2 (6 bases). This CDR3 is 22 amino acids long. Per germline, CDR1 MGHRA and CDR2 YSYEKL. V gave up 3 bases and J gave up 1 base, with 30 bases separating them. As DNA, the CDR3 is TGCGCCAGCAGCCATGGAGGTGGAGGGGAGGTGGTCGGAAAAAGGAACACCGGGGAGCTGTTTTTT. Its protein is CASSHGGGGEVVGKRNTGELFF.

CDR3 DNA sequence: TGTGCCAGCAGCTTGGACAGCGGCGAGTACAATGAGCAGTTCTTC. Amino acid sequence: CASSLDSGEYNEQFF. The chain uses TRBV5-4 and TRBJ2-1, with D possibly being TRBD2 (5 bases). CDR1 SGHNT and CDR2 YYREEE come from the germline V gene (reference sequence). This CDR3 is 15 amino acids long. Trimming shortened V by 0 bases and J by 4 bases, and 11 bases separated the two germline ends.

The rearrangement links TRBV6-5 to TRBJ2-1; 8 bases fit TRBD2. The CDR3 runs to 14 residues. V was clipped by 7 bases and J by 2 bases; unmatched bases: 4. Germline V gives CDR1 MNHEY, CDR2 SVGAGI. The DNA of the CDR3 is TGTGCCAGCACTATGGGACTAGCCTACAATGAGCAGTTCTTC. Translated: CASTMGLAYNEQFF.

This sequence joins TRBV7-9 and TRBJ2-1; 8 bases align to TRBD1. J lost 10 bases, V lost 6 bases, and 17 bases had no gene match. The CDR3 runs 16 residues. Per germline, CDR1 SEHNR and CDR2 FQNEAQ (reference sequence). Written as DNA, the CDR3 is TGTGCCAGCAGTCAACAGGGGGAGTTGAGAGTCTGGGAGCAGTTCTTC. This encodes CASSQQGELRVWEQFF.

The rearrangement joins TRBV29-1 to TRBJ1-2; D remains unclear. CDR3 length equals 12 residues. Per germline, CDR1 SQVTM and CDR2 ANQGSEA. Trimming cost V 4 bases and J 4 bases, with 10 bases left between them. CDR3 DNA sequence: TGCAGCGTTGGTGAACGGGGCTATGGCTACACCTTC. Amino acid sequence: CSVGERGYGYTF. Drawing the rest from reference TRBV29-1 and TRBJ1-2, the complete variable domain is SAVISQKPSRDICQRGTSLTIQCQVDSQVTMMFWYRQQPGQSLTLIATANQGSEATYESGFVIDKFPISRPNLTFSTLTVSNMSPEDSSIYLCSVGERGYGYTFGSGTRLTVV.

Points on this clone: One junction end disagrees with the germline gene, perhaps due to a read error. CDR3 bases: TGTGCTAGCAGCCTTGGACTAGCTTCCTACAATGAGCAGTTCTTC. Protein sequence: CASSLGLASYNEQFF. The genes are TRBV7-7 and TRBJ2-1; 8 nucleotides align to TRBD2. Per the germline V gene, CDR1 is SSHAT and CDR2 is FNYEAQ (reference sequence). CDR3 length: 15 amino acids.

The chain links TRBV12-3 or TRBV12-4 to TRBJ1-2; unclear D gene. Trimming left V 6 bases short and J 8 bases short, with 13 bases between. The CDR3 runs to 12 residues. CDR3 residues: CASRTRVAGYTF. CDR3 sequence (DNA): TGTGCCAGCAGAACCCGGGTGGCGGGCTACACCTTC.

The chain is built from TRBV9 and TRBJ1-1; D perhaps matches TRBD1 (5 bases). From germline, CDR1 is SGDLS and CDR2 YYNGEE. V was pared by 4 bases and J by 4 bases, with 14 bases between. The CDR3 sequence is 14 residues long. The CDR3 DNA reads TGTGCCAGCAGCCCCGGGGCGAAGAGCACTGAAGCTTTCTTT. This sequence encodes CASSPGAKSTEAFF.

A note on this clone: The sample carries other DNA sequences with the same CDR3. The V and J genes are TRBV7-2 and TRBJ2-3, with 12 bases fitting TRBD2. CDR3 length: 17 residues. V was clipped by 0 bases and J by 0 bases; unmatched bases: 1. Germline V gene data show CDR1 as SGHTA and CDR2 as FQGNSA. The CDR3 sequence is CASSLAGTSGSTDTQYF. CDR3 DNA: TGTGCCAGCAGCTTAGCGGGGACTAGCGGGAGCACAGATACGCAGTATTTT.